A single sample gave rise to the 14 T cell receptor beta chains below, sequenced in a study of blood T cell repertoires in COVID-19. The protocol was immunoSEQ multiplex PCR, while the TCRdb copy is restricted to in-frame clones and leaves out a portion. The sample has about 32,000 clones, approximately 86% seen once. Sequenced sample: peripheral blood. These receptors all come from a man between 50 and 59 years old with active or convalescent COVID-19.

The V and J genes are TRBV9 and TRBJ1-2, with 8 positions matching TRBD1. Per germline, CDR1 SGDLS and CDR2 YYNGEE. The CDR3 contains 16 residues. With 0 bases clipped from V and 8 bases from J, the junction kept 12 bases outside the gene matches. DNA for the CDR3: TGTGCCAGCAGCGTAGCTCAGGGGACAGGCAACTCAGGCTACACCTTC. It yields the protein CASSVAQGTGNSGYTF.

CDR3 amino acids: CASSRGQGLGGYTF. The CDR3 bases are TGTGCCAGCAGTCGGGGACAGGGGTTGGGAGGCTACACCTTC. The chain recombines TRBV27 with TRBJ1-2, with TRBD1 identical over 10 bases. The CDR3 consists of 14 residues. Germline CDR1 reads MNHEY; CDR2 reads SMNVEV (reference sequence). Unmatched junction bases numbered 8, after V lost 5 bases and J lost 8 bases.

CDR3 in amino acids: CASSQDRVGKQYF. Here the CDR3 DNA reads TGTGCCAGCAGTCAAGACAGGGTGGGAAAGCAGTACTTC. V gene TRBV25-1 combines with J gene TRBJ2-7, with 7 bases lining up with TRBD1. This CDR3 region has 13 residues. Looked up from germline, CDR1 is MGHDK and CDR2 is SYGVNS. The trim removed 5 bases at V and 8 bases at J, leaving 9 bases unmatched.

The chain has TRBV5-5 and TRBJ2-5; possibly TRBD1 for D (5 bases). The germline gives CDR1 SGHKS, CDR2 YYEKEE (reference sequence). The CDR3 totals 14 residues. The V gene lost 4 bases and the J gene lost 5 bases, with 15 bases spanning the gap. The CDR3: CASSPDWGRETQYF. For the CDR3, the DNA is TGTGCCAGCAGCCCAGATTGGGGCCGGGAGACCCAGTACTTC. Together with reference TRBV5-5 and TRBJ2-5, the CDR3 gives the full variable domain: DAGVTQSPTHLIKTRGQQVTLRCSPISGHKSVSWYQQVLGQGPQFIFQYYEKEERGRGNFPDRFSARQFPNYSSELNVNALLLGDSALYLCASSPDWGRETQYFGPGTRLLVL.

This rearrangement joins TRBV28 to TRBJ2-2; 16 bases map to TRBD2. V was pared by 6 bases and J by 1 base, with 8 bases of the junction left unmatched. The CDR3 extends over 19 amino acids. In germline, CDR1 is MDHEN, CDR2 SYDVKM. In nucleotides, the CDR3 is TGTGCCAGCAGGTACCGAGGGACTAGCGGGAGGGTGAACACCGGGGAGCTGTTTTTT. The encoded protein is CASRYRGTSGRVNTGELFF. The whole variable domain, filled in from reference TRBV28 and TRBJ2-2, reads DVKVTQSSRYLVKRTGEKVFLECVQDMDHENMFWYRQDPGLGLRLIYFSYDVKMKEKGDIPEGYSVSREKKERFSLILESASTNQTSMYLCASRYRGTSGRVNTGELFFGEGSRLTVL.

The rearrangement links TRBV7-3 to TRBJ2-3; 7 positions match TRBD2. V lost 6 bases, J lost 5 bases, and 8 bases stayed unmatched. The CDR3 spans 14 residues. Per the germline V gene, CDR1 is SGHTA and CDR2 is FQGTGA. CDR3 amino acids: CASRSTSSGDTQYF. For the CDR3, the DNA is TGTGCCAGCAGGTCGACTAGCTCCGGAGATACGCAGTATTTT.

This clone appeared a single time. CDR3 in DNA: TGCAGTGCTAGTTCTACTAGCGGGAGCAATGAGCAGTTCTTC. This codes for CSASSTSGSNEQFF. The rearrangement joins TRBV20-1 to TRBJ2-1, with 11 positions matching TRBD2. The J segment lost 6 bases and the V segment lost 3 bases, leaving 4 bases of the junction unmatched. Germline V gene sequence: CDR1 DFQATT, CDR2 SNEGSKA (reference sequence). CDR3 size: 14 residues.

The V and J genes are TRBV24-1 and TRBJ1-2; tentative D call: TRBD1 (5 bases). CDR1 and CDR2 (germline): KGHDR, SFDVKD. There are 16 residues in the CDR3. V lost 2 bases and J 7 bases, leaving 19 bases between the germline ends. The CDR3 reads CATSDSRTGEGGGYTF. The CDR3 DNA is TGTGCCACCAGTGATTCGAGGACGGGGGAGGGAGGTGGCTACACCTTC.

V and J are TRBV5-1 and TRBJ2-3, with 8 bases that match TRBD1. This CDR3 comprises 13 residues. Germline V gives CDR1 SGHRS, CDR2 YFSETQ. The V and J ends lost 4 bases and 7 bases, in that order; junction bases with no gene match: 5. The CDR3, as DNA: TGCGCCAGCAGCGTGACAGGGGCAAATACGCAGTATTTT. Translated: CASSVTGANTQYF.

The chain joins TRBV3-1 (or the pseudogene TRBV3-2) to TRBJ1-4; maybe TRBD1 (6 bases). The CDR3 runs to 14 residues. The germline gives CDR1 LGHDT, CDR2 YNNKEL (reference sequence). V was shortened by 3 bases and J by 3 bases, with 8 bases between the two germline ends. The CDR3 loop reads CASSQGAPNEKLFF. CDR3 in DNA: TGTGCCAGCAGCCAGGGGGCCCCTAATGAAAAACTGTTTTTT.

The genes are TRBV19 and TRBJ1-6, with 8 bases lining up with TRBD1. Per the germline V gene, CDR1 is LNHDA and CDR2 is SQIVND (reference sequence). The ends lost 7 bases at V and 6 bases at J; junction bases unmatched: 5. This CDR3 comprises 14 residues. CDR3 nucleotide sequence: TGTGCCAGTACAGGGGGCCTGTTTAATTCACCCCTCCACTTT. It is translated as CASTGGLFNSPLHF.

The V and J genes are TRBV3-1 (or the pseudogene TRBV3-2) and TRBJ2-2; D might be TRBD1 (5 bases). Germline-derived CDR1 and CDR2 are LGHDT and YNNKEL (reference sequence). CDR3 length equals 15 residues. V was cut by 6 bases and J by 7 bases, with 18 bases left in between. CDR3 sequence (DNA): TGTGCCAGCAGGGAGATGACAGAGTGCGGCGGGGAGCTGTTTTTT. Its protein product is CASREMTECGGELFF.

The V call is TRBV4-3, the J call TRBJ2-3, with D possibly being TRBD2 (5 bases). The ends were cut back, 0 bases at V and 3 bases at J, with 16 bases in the middle. CDR3 length: 17 amino acids. Germline CDR1 is LGHNA and CDR2 is YSLEER. CDR3 bases: TGCGCCAGCAGCCAAGATGACTACCGTAGGCGAACAGATACGCAGTATTTT. Translating it yields CASSQDDYRRRTDTQYF.

This clone was seen a handful of times. The gene calls are TRBV10-3 and TRBJ2-3; D unresolved. The CDR3 runs to 15 residues. V was clipped by 6 bases and J by 0 bases, with 13 bases between them. From germline, CDR1 is ENHRY and CDR2 SYGVKD. The CDR3 region is CAISVSGASTDTQYF. The CDR3 DNA reads TGTGCCATCAGCGTATCGGGTGCTAGCACAGATACGCAGTATTTT.